This T cell receptor beta chain stems from a study of beta chain features in type 1 diabetes (dated by TCRdb to 2017 to 2018). The study in broad terms: Patients and healthy donors did not differ in mean age, gender distribution, total cell number or subset yield. In the study, recently diagnosed type 1 diabetes patients and matched healthy donors were compared on the TCRB repertoires of their sorted circulating CD4+ T cell subsets. Regulatory and stem cell-like memory subsets were isolated from only 8 patients and roughly 8 healthy donors, whereas naive and central memory subsets came from all 28 donors. A total of some 110 million sorted cells were examined across all samples, and the number of cells per subset was strongly correlated with RNA yield. Summary of the overall study and its limitations: The naive, central memory and regulatory TCRB repertoires appeared to resemble one another more closely among patients than among healthy donors. Because the HLA sub-analyses included only small numbers of individuals, any influence of HLA type on TCRB rearrangement was left unresolved. In all four CD4+ subsets, TCRB CDR3 length was moderately but significantly shorter in type 1 diabetes patients. Because cDNA was sequenced instead of genomic DNA, activated cells with high expression could be over-represented, although the groups did not differ in activation or CD3 levels. PCR might favor shorter templates, but patient and control samples were amplified and corrected together, so any skew would affect both groups equally. Fewer insertions and more nucleotide deletions at VDJ recombination sites were observed in patients with type 1 diabetes, implying thymic rearrangement abnormalities.

On this clone itself: The antigen it recognizes is unknown. The record has no base qualities; no much larger clone is one base away.

Each donor gave one peripheral blood draw, averaging approximately 0.11 L, which was collected into heparinised tubes. Naive, central memory, regulatory and stem cell-like memory CD4+ T cells were sorted on a BD FACSAria II using a panel including CD45RO, CCR7, CD25, CD127, CD95 and CD27. Purity was above 95% for every sorted population. PBMCs were isolated right away by Lymphoprep density gradient centrifugation and were stained directly, without culture. To minimize batch effects, samples were stained and sorted in pairs, one healthy donor with one patient per experiment. V is trimmed back by 8 bases and J by 2 bases, and the junction contains 3 bases that no gene match accounts for. The germline V gene specifies SNHLY as CDR1 and FYNNEI as CDR2. The CDR3 contains 12 residues, cysteine and phenylalanine counted. Only the CDR3 part of the read is kept: 36 bases, read in frame from the first base.

All of the isolated RNA was reverse transcribed with the High Capacity cDNA Reverse Transcription Kit, so expressed TCRB transcripts were sequenced. Deep immunoSEQ sequencing was applied to naive, central memory and regulatory T cell samples, giving an average of about 3.6 million total reads per sample. After sorted cells were lysed in RLT buffer, RNA was extracted with DNase-treated RNeasy Micro or Mini kits, with the choice depending on cell number. Each cell subset was processed on its own to prevent cross-contamination, while patient and healthy donor samples were processed together. TCRB sequences were amplified from cDNA with the immunoSEQ multiplex PCR, producing 87-bp fragments spanning the CDR3 region. Sequencing of the amplicons was performed on the Illumina HiSeq platform. Concerning the study's data processing: PCR bias was computationally corrected using synthetic template baselines, reads within Hamming distance 2 were collapsed, and singletons that could not be merged were discarded. By aligning reads against IMGT, V, D and J genes, CDR3 length, and insertions or deletions at six rearrangement sites were assigned. Within each subset, clonotype counts were normalized to sorted cell number, after which true diversity and Gini coefficients were computed with the tcR R package. The overlap coefficient, calculated on TCRB nucleotide sequences, was used to quantify repertoire sharing. Out-of-frame TCRB sequences from naive cells were analyzed to stand in for the pre-selection repertoire. In TCRdb, the immuneACCESS table is reduced to in-frame sequences with V and J assigned. These tables do not hold every clone; where another copy was compared, an unresolved V gene accounts for under half, and the others remain unexplained. D and trimming come from the DNA, and the V and J calls and clone size come from that table. Across this sample there are around 450,000 clones, with roughly 10% seen only once. The biggest ten clones account for 0.04% to 0.05% of the sample.

Sequenced material: naive CD4+ T cells from blood. What this sample's cell subset or site label stands for: true naive CD4+ T cells. The receptor was isolated from a woman between 18 and 29 years old in good health. The rearranged chain carries TRBV2 and TRBJ2-7; TRBD2 matches 7 bases in the middle. The CDR3 in this case is CASAAGAYEQYF. The bases are TGTGCCAGCGCCGCGGGGGCCTACGAGCAGTACTTC.